Listed below are T cell receptor beta chains from one sample, sequenced in a study of beta chain features in type 1 diabetes. Libraries were prepared by immunoSEQ multiplex PCR; TCRdb keeps only in-frame clonotypes and omits some of them. The top ten clones hold under 0.095% of a sample with 620,000 or so clones, roughly 15% of them seen once. Input material: naive CD4+ T cells from blood. These receptors all come from a man between 18 and 35 years old in good health. CDR3s leave out the opening cysteine and the closing phenylalanine or tryptophan. A D gene is named only where the DNA matches it firmly.

cdr3_aa v_call d_call
ASSVGARIANTEAF TRBV9 -
ASSARDSRREQY TRBV9 -
ASSSTGGNTEAF TRBV5-4 -
ASSLAGTPNTEAF TRBV7-2 -
SVTAGSVTYEQY TRBV29-1 -
ASSRDRRYGGYT TRBV19 TRBD1
ASSYSSTPRYNEQF TRBV6-5 -
ASSQGNTEAF TRBV6-1 -
AYDREKLF TRBV30 -
ASSYQGYTDTQY TRBV28 -
ASSADLRTQY TRBV7-8 -
ASSPGTRGPQH TRBV7-9 -
SAWDYEQY TRBV20-1 -
ASSPDRGLAIQY TRBV11-2 TRBD1
AWSGWGAPNTEAF TRBV30 -
ASSSGTGYREQY TRBV7-2 TRBD1
ASSSTAFNSPLH TRBV5-1 -
ASSPQGRTEAF TRBV27 -
ASGERGGLHEQF TRBV11-2 TRBD2
AWMGQGASPLH TRBV30 TRBD1
ASSPDTTGTGELF TRBV18 TRBD1
ASSSVRGYT TRBV6-5 -
ASSDRSSYNEQF TRBV5-4 -
ASSPPAFRSYNEQF TRBV6-6 -
ASSRGLQETQY TRBV18 -
ASSRDRVTEAF TRBV18 TRBD1
ASSLEGTTNYGYT TRBV7-6 -
ASSLGPGPYNEQF TRBV11-1 -
SVLLLTGGLYGYT TRBV29-1 TRBD1
ASDRAPNQPQH TRBV6-6 TRBD1
SARATDVGT TRBV20-1 -
ASSIQGASDEAF TRBV5-1 TRBD1
ASSIRQGQNEQF TRBV11-1 TRBD1
ASSQDRTDQPQH TRBV4-1 -
ASSSPFQGGANVLT TRBV5-1 -
SVEHGDEQY TRBV29-1 -
ASSLNKGGTDTQY TRBV7-3 -
ASSPRRVTGGFSEAF TRBV18 TRBD1
ASSLSGVRTDTQY TRBV4-1 -
ASSLLAGGEQF TRBV11-3 TRBD2
ASSELTHYEQY TRBV25-1 -
ASSFGTSGNNEQF TRBV5-1 -
ASSFLGDSNEKLF TRBV7-9 TRBD1
ASSESPGTRNTDTQY TRBV25-1 TRBD2
ASSPRVSGNTIY TRBV18 -
ASGSGGGTDTQY TRBV12-5 TRBD2
ASSVGYITDTQY TRBV9 -
ASSHRGFTGREQAF TRBV4-3 TRBD1